This T cell receptor beta chain was captured by sequencing in a study of blood T cell repertoires in COVID-19. Overall study context: Material from acute and convalescent COVID-19 was sourced from the United States, Italy and Spain. PBMCs, B-cell-depleted T cells, or T cells were the source of the cDNA or gDNA that made up the material.

Original analysis: Nucleated cell counts were estimated from reference gene primer amplification. Profiled with immunoSEQ multiplex PCR; TCRdb holds only in-frame clones, not every one. V and J calls and clone size are as listed in that table; D and trimming were resolved from the DNA. The data show 130,000 or so clones, roughly 69% seen once. The CDR3 spans 14 residues. Germline CDR1 reads SGHNT; CDR2 reads YYREEE (reference sequence). V was cut by 1 base and J by 0 bases, with 7 bases left in between. V and J are TRBV5-4 and TRBJ1-1, with a tentative D call TRBD1 (5 bases). The sequenced material came from peripheral blood. The receptor was derived from a woman aged 70-85 years with acute or convalescent COVID-19. The CDR3 nucleotides read TGTGCCAGCAGCTTGAAGGGGATGAACACTGAAGCTTTCTTT. Translating it yields CASSLKGMNTEAFF.